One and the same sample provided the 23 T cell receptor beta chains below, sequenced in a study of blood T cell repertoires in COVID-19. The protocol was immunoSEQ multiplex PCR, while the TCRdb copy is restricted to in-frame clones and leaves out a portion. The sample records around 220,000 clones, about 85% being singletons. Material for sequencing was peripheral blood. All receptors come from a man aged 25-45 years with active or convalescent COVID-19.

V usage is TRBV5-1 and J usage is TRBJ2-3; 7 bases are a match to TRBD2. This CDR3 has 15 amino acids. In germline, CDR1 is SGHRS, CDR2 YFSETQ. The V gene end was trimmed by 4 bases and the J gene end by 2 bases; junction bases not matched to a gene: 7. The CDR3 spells CASSKAGTNTDTQYF. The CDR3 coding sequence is TGCGCCAGCAGCAAAGCCGGGACTAACACAGATACGCAGTATTTT.

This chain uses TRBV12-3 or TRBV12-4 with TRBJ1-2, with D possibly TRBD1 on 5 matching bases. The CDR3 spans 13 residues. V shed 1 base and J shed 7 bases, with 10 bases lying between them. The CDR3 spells CASSLGRGGGYTF. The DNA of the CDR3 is TGTGCCAGCAGTTTAGGGAGGGGTGGTGGCTACACCTTC.

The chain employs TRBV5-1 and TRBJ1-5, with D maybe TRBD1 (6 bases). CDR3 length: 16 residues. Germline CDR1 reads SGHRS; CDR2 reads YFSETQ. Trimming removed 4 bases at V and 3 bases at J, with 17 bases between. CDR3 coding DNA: TGCGCCAGCAGCCCGGGAGGGGGGGCCCCCAATCAGCCCCAGCATTTT. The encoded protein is CASSPGGGAPNQPQHF.

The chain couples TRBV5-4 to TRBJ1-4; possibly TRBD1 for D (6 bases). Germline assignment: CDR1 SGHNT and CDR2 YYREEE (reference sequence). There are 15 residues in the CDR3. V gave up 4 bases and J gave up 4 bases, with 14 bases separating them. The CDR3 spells CASSPKQGLNEKLFF. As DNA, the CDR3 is TGTGCCAGCAGCCCAAAACAGGGTCTTAATGAAAAACTGTTTTTT.

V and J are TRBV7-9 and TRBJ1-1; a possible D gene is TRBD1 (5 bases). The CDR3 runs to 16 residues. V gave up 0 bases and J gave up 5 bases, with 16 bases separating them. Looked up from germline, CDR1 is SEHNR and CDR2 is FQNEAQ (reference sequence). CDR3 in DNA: TGTGCCAGCAGCTTAGCTGTTTTACAGGAAGGGACTGAAGCTTTCTTT. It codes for CASSLAVLQEGTEAFF.

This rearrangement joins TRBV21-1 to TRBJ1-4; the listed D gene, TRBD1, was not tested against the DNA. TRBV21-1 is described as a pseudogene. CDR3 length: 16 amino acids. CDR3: CASTGGTTGPGEKLFF. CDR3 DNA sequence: TGTGCCAGCACCGGTGGTACGACAGGGCCTGGAGAAAAACTGTTTTTT.

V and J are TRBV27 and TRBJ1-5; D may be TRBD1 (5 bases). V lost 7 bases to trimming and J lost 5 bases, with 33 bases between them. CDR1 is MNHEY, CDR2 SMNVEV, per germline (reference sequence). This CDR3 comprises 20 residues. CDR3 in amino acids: CASIPRVRDSRLVPYQPQHF. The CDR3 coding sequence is TGTGCCAGCATCCCCAGGGTTCGAGATTCCCGATTAGTTCCCTATCAGCCCCAGCATTTT.

CDR3 nucleotide sequence: TGTGCCAGCAGTTTAACAGGGGTGACTGAAAAACTGTTTTTT. It encodes CASSLTGVTEKLFF. The chain employs TRBV28 and TRBJ1-4; 7 nucleotides line up with TRBD1. The CDR3 contains 14 residues. Unmatched junction bases numbered 4, after V lost 2 bases and J lost 7 bases. Germline V lookup: CDR1 MDHEN, CDR2 SYDVKM.

The CDR3 coding sequence is TGCGCCAGCAGCCTGGGCGGGCAGGACAATGAGCAGTTCTTC. Protein: CASSLGGQDNEQFF. The chain links TRBV5-1 to TRBJ2-1, with a tentative D call TRBD2 (5 bases). Germline CDR1 SGHRS, CDR2 YFSETQ. This CDR3 has 14 residues. V was shortened by 4 bases and J by 5 bases, with 13 bases between the two germline ends. Based on the CDR3 plus reference TRBV5-1 and TRBJ2-1, the full variable domain is KAGVTQTPRYLIKTRGQQVTLSCSPISGHRSVSWYQQTPGQGLQFLFEYFSETQRNKGNFPGRFSGRQFSNSRSEMNVSTLELGDSALYLCASSLGGQDNEQFFGPGTRLTVL.

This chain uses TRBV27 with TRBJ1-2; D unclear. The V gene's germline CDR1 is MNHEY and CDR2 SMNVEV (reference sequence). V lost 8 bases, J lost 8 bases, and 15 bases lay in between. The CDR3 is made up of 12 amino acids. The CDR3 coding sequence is TGTGCCAGCGGAGAAGAAGGAGGGGGCTACACCTTC. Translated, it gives CASGEEGGGYTF.

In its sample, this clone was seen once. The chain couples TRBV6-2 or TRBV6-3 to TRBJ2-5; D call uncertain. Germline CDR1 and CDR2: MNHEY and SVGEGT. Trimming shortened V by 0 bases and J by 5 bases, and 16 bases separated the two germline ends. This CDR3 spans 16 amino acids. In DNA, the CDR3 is TGTGCCAGCAGTTACTCGACATTGGGCGCCCGGGAGACCCAGTACTTC. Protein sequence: CASSYSTLGARETQYF.

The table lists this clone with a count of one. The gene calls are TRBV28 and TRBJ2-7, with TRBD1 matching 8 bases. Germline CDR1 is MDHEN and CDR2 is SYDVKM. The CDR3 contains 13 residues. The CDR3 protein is CVTSDRATYEQYF. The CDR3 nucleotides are TGTGTAACATCGGACAGGGCGACCTACGAGCAGTACTTC. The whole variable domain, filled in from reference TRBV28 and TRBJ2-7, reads DVKVTQSSRYLVKRTGEKVFLECVQDMDHENMFWYRQDPGLGLRLIYFSYDVKMKEKGDIPEGYSVSREKKERFSLILESASTNQTSMYLCVTSDRATYEQYFGPGTRLTVT.

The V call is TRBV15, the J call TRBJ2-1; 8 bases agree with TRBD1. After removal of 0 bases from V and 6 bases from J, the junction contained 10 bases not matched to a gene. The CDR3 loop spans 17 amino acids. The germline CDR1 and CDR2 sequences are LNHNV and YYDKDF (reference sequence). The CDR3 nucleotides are TGTGCCACCAGCAGAGAGTCCACCAGGGGGCTGGGCAATGAGCAGTTCTTC. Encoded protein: CATSRESTRGLGNEQFF.

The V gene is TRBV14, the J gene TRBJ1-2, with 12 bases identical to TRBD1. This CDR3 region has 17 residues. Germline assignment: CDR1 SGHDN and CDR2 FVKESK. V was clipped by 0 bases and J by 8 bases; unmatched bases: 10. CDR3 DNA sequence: TGTGCCAGCAGCCAAGAAATACCGGGACAGGGGGCGCGCGGCTACACCTTC. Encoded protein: CASSQEIPGQGARGYTF.

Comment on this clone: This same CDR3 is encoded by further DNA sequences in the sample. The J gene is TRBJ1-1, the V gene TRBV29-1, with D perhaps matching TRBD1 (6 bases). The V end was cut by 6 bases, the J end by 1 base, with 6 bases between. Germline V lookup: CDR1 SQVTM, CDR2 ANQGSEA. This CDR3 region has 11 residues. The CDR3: CSVDRNTEAFF. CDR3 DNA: TGCAGCGTGGACAGGAACACTGAAGCTTTCTTT.

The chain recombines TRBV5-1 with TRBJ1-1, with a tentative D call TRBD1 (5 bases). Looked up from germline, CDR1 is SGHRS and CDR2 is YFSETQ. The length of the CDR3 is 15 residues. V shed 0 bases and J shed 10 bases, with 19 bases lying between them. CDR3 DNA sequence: TGCGCCAGCAGCTTGGCGGGGGGGGGACCGCTCATAGCTTTCTTT. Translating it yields CASSLAGGGPLIAFF.

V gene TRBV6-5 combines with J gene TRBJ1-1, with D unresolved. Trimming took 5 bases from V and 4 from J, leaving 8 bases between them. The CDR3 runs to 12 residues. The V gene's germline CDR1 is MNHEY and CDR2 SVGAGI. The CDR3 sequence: CASSRVGTEAFF. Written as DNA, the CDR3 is TGTGCCAGCAGTAGAGTTGGCACTGAAGCTTTCTTT.

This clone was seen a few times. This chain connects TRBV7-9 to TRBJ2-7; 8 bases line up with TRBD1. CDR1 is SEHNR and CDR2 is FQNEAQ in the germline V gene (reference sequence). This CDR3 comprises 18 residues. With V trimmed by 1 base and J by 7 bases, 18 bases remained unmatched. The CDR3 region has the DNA TGTGCCAGCAGCTTAGGGGCCTGGGGACAGGTGGGCTTGGGGGAGCAGTACTTC. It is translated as CASSLGAWGQVGLGEQYF.

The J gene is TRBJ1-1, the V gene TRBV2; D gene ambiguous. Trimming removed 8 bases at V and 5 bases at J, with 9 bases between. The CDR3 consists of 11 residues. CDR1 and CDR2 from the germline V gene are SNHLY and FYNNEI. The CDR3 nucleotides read TGTGCCAGCCTCCTGTTAACTGAAGCTTTCTTT. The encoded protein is CASLLLTEAFF. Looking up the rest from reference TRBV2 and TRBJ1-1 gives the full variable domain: EPEVTQTPSHQVTQMGQEVILRCVPISNHLYFYWYRQILGQKVEFLVSFYNNEISEKSEIFDDQFSVERPDGSNFTLKIRSTKLEDSAMYFCASLLLTEAFFGQGTRLTVV.

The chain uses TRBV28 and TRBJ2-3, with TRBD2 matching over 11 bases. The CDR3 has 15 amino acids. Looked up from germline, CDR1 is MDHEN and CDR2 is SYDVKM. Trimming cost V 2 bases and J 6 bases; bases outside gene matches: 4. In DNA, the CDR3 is TGTGCCAGCAGTTTAAAACTAGCGGGAGTTGATACGCAGTATTTT. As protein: CASSLKLAGVDTQYF.

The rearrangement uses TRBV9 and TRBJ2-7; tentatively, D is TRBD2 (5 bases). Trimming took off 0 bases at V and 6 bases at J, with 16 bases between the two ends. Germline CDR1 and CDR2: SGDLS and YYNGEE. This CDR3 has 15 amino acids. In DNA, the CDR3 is TGTGCCAGCAGCGTAGGCGGGCTAGTTACTCCCGAGCAGTACTTC. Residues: CASSVGGLVTPEQYF.

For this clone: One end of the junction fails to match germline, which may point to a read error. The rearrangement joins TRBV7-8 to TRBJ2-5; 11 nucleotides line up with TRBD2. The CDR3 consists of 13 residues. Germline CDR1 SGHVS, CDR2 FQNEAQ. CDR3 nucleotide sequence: TGTGCCAGCAGCCTAGCGGGAGGAGAGACCCAGTACTTC. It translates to CASSLAGGETQYF.

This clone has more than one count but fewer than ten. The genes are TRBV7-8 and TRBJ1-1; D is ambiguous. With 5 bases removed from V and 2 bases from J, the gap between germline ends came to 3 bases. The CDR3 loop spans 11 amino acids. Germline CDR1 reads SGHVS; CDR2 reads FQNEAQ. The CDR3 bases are TGTGCCAGCAGCATAAACACTGAAGCTTTCTTT. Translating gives CASSINTEAFF.